Detailed here is one T cell receptor beta chain. The target antigen is unknown. A junction boundary mismatches the germline segment, possibly from a read error. The sample originates from a study of naive and memory T cell subsets. General study results and limits: The RNA method is potentially sensitive to activation and differentiation changes.

Amplification of ligated cDNA took four PCR rounds with SP2 and nested alpha and beta constant primers. Alpha and beta constant region primers primed reverse transcription for blood and skin samples. TCRdb reprocessed the 5' RACE reads with MiXCR, giving one entry per CDR3 protein. The sample shows roughly 62,000 distinct CDR3 sequences, 7% to 8% of them seen only once. The library had UMIs added by 3' ligation of an oligonucleotide to TCR cDNA. RNA was extracted from 2 to 2.5 ml of whole blood of healthy adults. Germline lookup yields CDR1 KGHSH and CDR2 LQKENI. The CDR3 is 13 amino acids. The sequence derives from a female donor in good health. V usage is TRBV18 and J usage is TRBJ1-1; D perhaps matches TRBD1 (6 bases). In DNA form, the CDR3 reads TGTGCCAGCTCATCCGGACAGAGTTCTATTGGGAGTTTT. As protein: CASSSGQSSIGSF.